This TCR beta chain was recovered during a study of CXCR3-negative and CXCR3-positive naive CD8 T cells. The V gene's germline CDR1 is SQVTM and CDR2 ANQGSEA. This CDR3 comprises 12 residues. Study-level points and caveats: Both naive subsets had comparably high diversity; memory CD8+ cells much lower.

On this clonotype itself: Its antigen is as yet unknown.

The study made its TRB cDNA libraries by 5' RACE, adding UMI labels. Using the 5' RACE reads, TCRdb records one entry per CDR3 protein without DNA. The specimen's table records about 48,000 distinct CDR3 sequences. The material sequenced was memory CD8+ T cells from blood. The V gene is TRBV29-1, the J gene TRBJ1-1. The sequence came from a human donor in good health. Some clones in this sample may be carry-over from other donors' samples. CDR3 amino acids: CSVAQRNTEAFF.